The present entry profiles one T cell receptor beta chain with its context. Its antigen is still unknown. No base qualities exist here, and no much larger clone lies one base off it. Reading from cysteine to phenylalanine, the CDR3 counts 17 amino acids. Kept here is only the CDR3 DNA, which spans 51 bases and is read in frame from base 1. Germline trimming: 5 bases from V, 2 bases from J; junction bases outside gene matches: 8. The germline V gene specifies SGHTA as CDR1 and FQGNSA as CDR2. The roughly 38 donors, aged roughly 6 to 90 years, were systemically healthy Caucasian individuals from Russia. About 9.1 milliliters of peripheral blood were collected from each donor into EDTA-treated Vacutainer tubes. Ficoll-Paque density-gradient centrifugation was used to isolate PBMCs, with at least 6.5 million per sample. Total RNA was extracted from PBMCs with Trizol reagent, with at least 5.5 micrograms obtained per sample. The percentages of naive CD45RAhigh/CD27high T cells were determined by flow cytometry on a PBMC aliquot from every donor.

The data originate from a study of blood T cells in healthy people across ages (dated by TCRdb to 2013 to 2016). At the level of the whole study: Template switching captured roughly one uniquely barcoded TCR beta cDNA molecule per two T cells in model experiments. To avoid experimental bias, donors of different ages were randomly spread across the sequencing lanes. The study measured age-related changes in TCR beta repertoire diversity using deep sequencing normalized with unique cDNA molecular identifiers. Using the same blood draw, the study looked at two additional independent replicas of 1 million unique cDNA reads for two donors, one aged 18 to 30 and the other aged 80 or older. Four age groups were formed from the donors: young (average approximately 15 years), middle-aged (around 37), aged (approximately 60) and long-lived (about 75). Study-wide findings and limitations: Donor CMV infection status was unknown, potentially confounding age-related changes in expanded clonotypes. There was a strong correlation between observed TCR beta diversity and the percentage of naive T cells measured by flow cytometry. Estimates of total diversity from one million sequenced T cells were regarded as lower bounds and underestimates. Bulk unsorted PBMC profiling prevented conclusive comparison of naive and antigen-experienced compartments. Compared with the aged group, the long-lived group had more naive CD4+ T cells, fewer expanded clones and increased TCR diversity, suggesting age selection. As age increased, observed TCR beta diversity per million T cells dropped in a roughly linear way, and a significant reduction was already evident by age approximately 40.

The library came from 5' RACE. These reads were obtained on an Illumina HiSeq 2500. A second PCR of roughly 6 to 11 cycles was run with a J-beta primer mix and a sample-barcoded 5' primer. Each TCR beta cDNA molecule received a unique molecular identifier from a template-switch 5' adaptor carrying 12 random nucleotides. Each sample yielded at least 2.5 million CDR3-containing paired-end reads. First-strand cDNA synthesis was performed from all RNA using the Mint cDNA synthesis kit, with priming by a TRBC-specific oligonucleotide. All cDNA was treated with uracil-DNA glycosylase and then went through a first 18-cycle PCR with the universal primers M1SS and BC2_uni_R. In the authors' own workflow: For normalization, 1 million high-quality reads were randomly selected from each sample, with every read carrying a distinct molecular identifier. Instead of being binned into consensus sequences, reads with shared molecular identifiers were discarded. MiTCR, with a Q25 quality threshold and the strictest error-elimination algorithm, was used for CDR3 identification, clonotype clustering and error correction. A nonparametric unseen species model using Euler transformation provided a lower-bound estimate of total TCR beta diversity. TCRdb reanalyzed the raw reads on its own, using fastp at Q25 for trimming and MiXCR for clone calling, and kept in-frame beta chains. Each record represents a unique CDR3 protein, reported with the most common genes and DNA among its rows. These V and J calls rely on TCRdb rather than the paper's analysis. For this sample there are about 900,000 distinct CDR3 sequences; 60% to 80% appear just once. The ten most abundant clones make up 28% of the sample.

This TCR was recovered from a young man in good health. The chain was built from TRBV7-2 and TRBJ2-4, and TRBD2 matches 11 of the central bases. Sequenced input: blood. In nucleotide form, the sequence is TGTGCCAGCAGCACTTTTAGCGGGGGGGTGTCCAAAAACATTCAGTACTTC. The translation is CASSTFSGGVSKNIQYF.